The 2 T cell receptor beta chains given below trace back to one sample, sequenced in a study of blood T cell repertoires in COVID-19. The method was immunoSEQ multiplex PCR; TCRdb's version includes in-frame clones alone and lacks a portion of them. The table lists some 190,000 clones, around 80% of them singletons, with roughly 7.6% in the top ten. The specimen sequenced was peripheral blood. The receptor set was obtained from an elderly woman with COVID-19, enrolled during active disease.

The chain is built from TRBV19 and TRBJ1-5; D gene unclear. The germline V gene encodes CDR1 LNHDA and CDR2 SQIVND (reference sequence). V was cut by 3 bases and J by 4 bases, with 16 bases left in between. This CDR3 spans 16 amino acids. The DNA of the CDR3 is TGTGCCAGTAGTATCAATGCAGCGGAGGGTAATCAGCCCCAGCATTTT. Encoded protein: CASSINAAEGNQPQHF.

This sequence joins TRBV7-8 and TRBJ2-5, with D unresolved. The CDR3 contains 14 residues. In germline, CDR1 is SGHVS, CDR2 FQNEAQ. Trimming removed 0 bases at V and 4 bases at J, with 9 bases between. This chain's CDR3 is CASSLAPLGETQYF. DNA of the CDR3: TGTGCCAGCAGCTTAGCGCCCCTCGGAGAGACCCAGTACTTC.